These 9 T cell receptor beta chains share one sample of origin, sequenced in a study of identical twins listed by TCRdb under 2016. Library prep was done by 5' RACE. Sequenced using an Illumina HiSeq 2000. In-frame beta chains were kept once TCRdb had trimmed the public reads at Q25 with fastp and called clones with MiXCR. Each entry is one CDR3 protein sequence, shown with its most common DNA and genes. This sample comprises 700,000 or so distinct CDR3 sequences, approximately 21% of them detected only once. The ten largest clones capture around 4.5% of the sample. These data were also filed under a second study, of T cells expressing NK-cell markers.

Sample: PBMCs. The receptors shown here come from a young woman in good health.

The J gene is TRBJ2-7, the V gene TRBV9; 11 nucleotides align to TRBD1. The CDR3 is 15 amino acids. Germline V gives CDR1 SGDLS, CDR2 YYNGEE. Trimming removed 3 bases from V and 4 bases from J; junction bases left unmatched: 6. The CDR3 is CASSGLGDRGYEQYF. CDR3 sequence (DNA): TGTGCCAGCAGCGGTTTGGGGGACAGGGGGTACGAGCAGTACTTC.

This clonotype was seen ten or more times. The chain has TRBV20-1 and TRBJ1-2; the match to TRBD1 covers 8 bases. Looked up from germline, CDR1 is DFQATT and CDR2 is SNEGSKA (reference sequence). The CDR3 totals 10 residues. Trimming at V came to 7 bases and at J to 12 bases, leaving 7 bases not matched to a gene. The CDR3 loop reads CSGAGTGDTF. CDR3 in DNA: TGCAGTGGAGCCGGGACAGGAGACACCTTC.

In its sample, this clonotype was seen a few times. V is TRBV6-5 and J is TRBJ1-5; possible D gene TRBD1, 6 bases. The V end was cut by 0 bases, the J end by 7 bases, with 13 bases between. CDR1 MNHEY and CDR2 SVGAGI come from the germline V gene. This CDR3 has 15 amino acids. CDR3 residues: CASSYSRGRLQPQHF. Here the CDR3 DNA reads TGTGCCAGCAGTTACTCGCGGGGGCGCTTACAGCCCCAGCATTTT.

The V and J genes are TRBV7-2 and TRBJ2-7; unclear D gene. V lost 5 bases and J 6 bases, leaving 23 bases between the germline ends. Per the germline V gene, CDR1 is SGHTA and CDR2 is FQGNSA. The CDR3 runs to 16 residues. The CDR3: CASSPAGVGGRGEQYF. The DNA for the CDR3 is TGTGCCAGCAGCCCCGCAGGTGTCGGCGGTAGAGGCGAGCAGTACTTC.

A few counts support this clonotype. V usage is TRBV12-3 or TRBV12-4 and J usage is TRBJ2-3; 15 positions agree with TRBD2. Losses at the gene ends were 1 base for V and 4 bases for J; bases not matched to a gene: 3. The CDR3 is 17 residues long. The CDR3 loop is CASSLGTSGGAADTQYF. CDR3 sequence (DNA): TGTGCCAGCAGTTTAGGGACTAGCGGGGGGGCTGCAGATACGCAGTATTTT.

Only a few counts were recorded for this clonotype. V gene TRBV20-1 combines with J gene TRBJ2-2; 8 bases line up with TRBD1. The CDR3 is 12 amino acids. Unmatched junction bases numbered 1, after V lost 6 bases and J lost 4 bases. Looked up from germline, CDR1 is DFQATT and CDR2 is SNEGSKA (reference sequence). Written as DNA, the CDR3 is TGCAGTGCGGACAGGGCCACCGGGGAGCTGTTTTTT. Amino acids: CSADRATGELFF.

V gene TRBV10-3 combines with J gene TRBJ2-3; no clear D gene. Trimming cost V 11 bases and J 0 bases, with 18 bases left between them. The CDR3 covers 15 residues. Per the germline V gene, CDR1 is ENHRY and CDR2 is SYGVKD. Here the CDR3 reads CASWEPDLSTDTQYF. The CDR3 coding sequence is TGTGCCTCATGGGAACCTGACCTCAGCACAGATACGCAGTATTTT.

About this clonotype itself: At one of its ends the junction is not consistent with the germline gene, which may arise from a read error. The gene calls are TRBV7-7 and TRBJ2-5; perhaps TRBD2 as D (6 bases). The CDR3 is made up of 14 amino acids. Germline CDR1 is SSHAT and CDR2 is FNYEAQ (reference sequence). In DNA form, the CDR3 reads TGTGCTAGCAGCTTAACACTAGCCCAAGAGACCCAGTACTTC. It specifies CASSLTLAQETQYF.

This clonotype was counted between two and nine times. The chain uses TRBV20-1 and TRBJ1-2, with D possibly TRBD1 on 5 matching bases. This CDR3 region has 13 residues. CDR1 and CDR2 from the germline V gene are DFQATT and SNEGSKA (reference sequence). V shed 4 bases and J shed 2 bases, with 11 bases lying between them. CDR3 in DNA: TGCAGTGCTATGGCAGGGAGCAACTATGGCTACACCTTC. It is translated as CSAMAGSNYGYTF.